This T cell receptor (beta chain) was documented in a study of blood T cell repertoires in COVID-19. The wider study: Samples taken during acute and convalescent COVID-19 were collected in the United States, Italy and Spain.

Repertoires were generated with immunoSEQ multiplex PCR, while TCRdb's copy carries only in-frame clones and drops some. The sample gives 390,000 or so clones, more than 80% of which show up once; 2.5% to 3.5% is in the top ten. The V gene lost 10 bases and the J gene lost 6 bases, with 23 bases spanning the gap. CDR3 length: 15 amino acids. Germline V gene lookup returns CDR1 SGHTA and CDR2 FQGNSA. The source material was peripheral blood. The gene calls are TRBV7-2 and TRBJ2-3, with D maybe TRBD2 (5 bases). The source of this sequence is a woman younger than 45 with COVID-19, enrolled during active disease. The CDR3 DNA reads TGTGCCAACTCGTTTGAGGGCGGTTCACGGGATACGCAGTATTTT. It translates to CANSFEGGSRDTQYF.